Following are 23 T cell receptor beta chains from one sample sequenced in a study of blood T cell repertoires in COVID-19. Clones were read by immunoSEQ multiplex PCR, and TCRdb kept only the in-frame ones, dropping some. The sample lists about 120,000 clones, roughly 88% seen once, with 8% to 9% in the top ten. Sequencing was carried out using peripheral blood. Receptors originate from a woman in her 70s who had recovered from COVID-19.

This clone was counted once. The CDR3 is CASNRPGQPGADTQYF. The CDR3 DNA reads as TGTGCCAGTAACCGACCGGGCCAACCAGGGGCAGATACGCAGTATTTT. The chain joins TRBV19 to TRBJ2-3; weak D call: TRBD1 (6 bases). Trimming took 7 bases from V and 4 from J, leaving 21 bases between them. The CDR3 extends over 16 amino acids. The germline CDR1 and CDR2 sequences are LNHDA and SQIVND (reference sequence).

The chain is built from TRBV15 and TRBJ1-4; 11 bases match TRBD1. This CDR3 is 16 amino acids long. Trimming took 5 bases from V and 2 from J; bases not matched to a gene: 4. Looked up from germline, CDR1 is LNHNV and CDR2 is YYDKDF (reference sequence). CDR3 loop: CATSGTGGWTNEKLFF. The CDR3 nucleotides read TGTGCCACCAGCGGGACAGGGGGATGGACTAATGAAAAACTGTTTTTT. The variable domain in full, with the rest retrieved from reference TRBV15 and TRBJ1-4, is DAMVIQNPRYQVTQFGKPVTLSCSQTLNHNVMYWYQQKSSQAPKLLFHYYDKDFNNEADTPDNFQSRRPNTSFCFLDIRSPGLGDTAMYLCATSGTGGWTNEKLFFGSGTQLSVL.

This clone appeared once. CDR3 in amino acids: CASSKQGATNEKLFF. The CDR3, as DNA: TGTGCCAGCAGCAAACAGGGTGCAACTAATGAAAAACTGTTTTTT. The chain is built from TRBV7-2 and TRBJ1-4; possibly TRBD1 for D (6 bases). The CDR3 extends over 15 amino acids. With 5 bases removed from V and 0 bases from J, the gap between germline ends came to 10 bases. Germline V CDR1 and CDR2: SGHTA, FQGNSA.

The chain recombines TRBV10-3 with TRBJ2-5; 9 bases are shared with TRBD2. V trimming: 3 bases; J trimming: 5 bases; junction bases outside the gene matches: 10. CDR3 length: 16 amino acids. Germline lookup yields CDR1 ENHRY and CDR2 SYGVKD. The CDR3 protein is CAISDSTSGWGETQYF. CDR3 DNA sequence: TGTGCCATCAGTGACTCGACTAGCGGCTGGGGGGAGACCCAGTACTTC.

V usage is TRBV19 and J usage is TRBJ2-2; 9 bases are a match to TRBD2. This CDR3 has 16 residues. The trim removed 8 bases at V and 3 bases at J, leaving 10 bases unmatched. The V gene's germline CDR1 is LNHDA and CDR2 SQIVND (reference sequence). CDR3 protein: CASQYLSGGYTGELFF. The CDR3 coding sequence is TGTGCCAGTCAATACCTTAGCGGGGGATACACCGGGGAGCTGTTTTTT.

This clone was counted once. This sequence joins TRBV7-3 and TRBJ1-1; no reliable D call. The CDR3 contains 14 residues. Germline V lookup: CDR1 SGHTA, CDR2 FQGTGA. Trimming stripped 1 base from V and 9 bases from J, with 15 bases between. The CDR3 sequence: CASSLNAREQQAFF. DNA of the CDR3: TGTGCCAGCAGCTTAAACGCCCGGGAACAACAAGCTTTCTTT.

The V call is TRBV11-2, the J call TRBJ2-7; D is unresolved. The CDR3 is 14 amino acids. CDR1 and CDR2 from the germline V gene are SGHAT and FQNNGV. V was pared by 6 bases and J by 0 bases, with 12 bases between. CDR3 residues: CASRAAYSSYEQYF. CDR3 bases: TGTGCCAGCAGGGCAGCTTACAGCTCCTACGAGCAGTACTTC.

The chain joins TRBV30 to TRBJ2-7; D ambiguous. The V gene's germline CDR1 is GTSNPN and CDR2 SVGIG (reference sequence). V was shortened by 1 base and J by 4 bases, with 11 bases between the two germline ends. This CDR3 region has 13 residues. The DNA of the CDR3 is TGTGCCTGGAGTGGGCAGGTTGGGTACGAGCAGTACTTC. It translates to CAWSGQVGYEQYF.

This chain links TRBV9 with TRBJ1-1; 7 nucleotides align to TRBD1. The length of the CDR3 is 16 residues. The germline V gene has CDR1 SGDLS and CDR2 YYNGEE. With V trimmed by 4 bases and J by 0 bases, 9 bases remained unmatched. The chain's CDR3 is CASSPRGTGVNTEAFF. The DNA of the CDR3 is TGTGCCAGCAGCCCAAGGGGAACAGGGGTGAACACTGAAGCTTTCTTT.

On this clone: Other DNA sequences in this specimen translate into the identical CDR3. V usage is TRBV5-1 and J usage is TRBJ1-4; 8 bases line up with TRBD1. The J segment lost 4 bases and the V segment lost 1 base, leaving 3 bases of the junction unmatched. Germline lookup yields CDR1 SGHRS and CDR2 YFSETQ. This CDR3 contains 15 residues. The CDR3 DNA reads as TGCGCCAGCAGCTTGACTGGACAGGGTAATGAAAAACTGTTTTTT. Residues: CASSLTGQGNEKLFF.

This clone was seen more than once but under ten times. CDR3 sequence reads: CASSLGSAGAGANTEAFF. DNA for the CDR3: TGTGCCAGCAGCTTAGGGTCTGCGGGGGCGGGGGCGAACACTGAAGCTTTCTTT. J is TRBJ1-1 and V is TRBV7-6, with a weak D call TRBD1 (6 bases). CDR1 is SGHVS, CDR2 FNYEAQ, per germline. The CDR3 contains 18 residues. V gave up 1 base and J gave up 1 base, with 19 bases separating them.

The chain joins TRBV5-6 to TRBJ2-2; a weak D match, TRBD1 (7 bases). This CDR3 is built from 15 residues. Trimming cost V 6 bases and J 8 bases, with 20 bases left between them. The V gene's germline CDR1 is SGHDT and CDR2 YYEEEE. The CDR3 DNA reads as TGTGCCAGCACCGACTGGAGGGACAGAGGAGGGGAGCTGTTTTTT. It is translated as CASTDWRDRGGELFF.

V is TRBV12-2 and J is TRBJ2-3; the table's D call of TRBD1 was not tested on the DNA. TRBV12-2 is described as a pseudogene. The CDR3 covers 14 residues. CDR3 loop: CASRLRGGTDTQYF. CDR3 sequence (DNA): TGTGCAAGTCGCCTCAGGGGGGGCACAGATACGCAGTATTTT.

The chain is built from TRBV6-5 and TRBJ1-2; D gene unclear. CDR3 length: 13 residues. V was pared by 6 bases and J by 5 bases, with 13 bases between. CDR1 is MNHEY, CDR2 SVGAGI, per germline. CDR3 DNA: TGTGCCAGCAGGCAACAGTACTGGTATGGCTACACCTTC. This sequence encodes CASRQQYWYGYTF.

V and J are TRBV10-3 and TRBJ2-3; 10 bases fit TRBD2. Germline V CDR1 and CDR2: ENHRY, SYGVKD. The CDR3 consists of 15 residues. Germline trimming cut 11 bases from V and 0 bases from J; bases unmatched to any gene: 8. The CDR3 region is CAASSGGRSTDTQYF. The DNA of the CDR3 is TGTGCCGCATCTAGCGGGGGCCGAAGCACAGATACGCAGTATTTT.

This rearrangement joins TRBV25-1 to TRBJ1-5; 9 bases fit TRBD1. The length of the CDR3 is 16 residues. V lost 6 bases to trimming and J lost 4 bases; unmatched junction nucleotides: 10. Looked up from germline, CDR1 is MGHDK and CDR2 is SYGVNS. The DNA of the CDR3 is TGTGCCAGCAGCCGGATTAGGGGACAGGGAAATCAGCCCCAGCATTTT. Amino acids: CASSRIRGQGNQPQHF.

J is TRBJ1-6 and V is TRBV11-1, with 9 bases lining up with TRBD1. The germline V gene encodes CDR1 SGHAT and CDR2 FQDESV (reference sequence). V dropped 6 bases and J dropped 8; count of bases not matched to a gene: 2. The CDR3 sequence is 13 residues long. The CDR3 here is CASSRTGDSPLHF. The CDR3, as DNA: TGTGCCAGCAGTCGGACAGGGGATTCACCCCTCCACTTT.

In nucleotides, the CDR3 is TGTGCCACCAGTGACGCGACGACAGGGACCTACAATGAGCAGTTCTTC. Protein sequence: CATSDATTGTYNEQFF. V gene TRBV24-1 combines with J gene TRBJ2-1; TRBD1 matches at 7 bases. The CDR3 is made up of 16 amino acids. V lost 4 bases to trimming and J lost 2 bases; unmatched junction nucleotides: 7. Looked up from germline, CDR1 is KGHDR and CDR2 is SFDVKD.

This chain links TRBV7-9 with TRBJ1-1, with D uncertain. V lost 10 bases, J lost 2 bases, and 11 bases lay in between. Germline V gives CDR1 SEHNR, CDR2 FQNEAQ (reference sequence). The CDR3 consists of 12 residues. CDR3 residues: CATTGSNTEAFF. As DNA, the CDR3 is TGTGCCACCACGGGCAGTAACACTGAAGCTTTCTTT.

The chain employs TRBV24-1 and TRBJ2-2; maybe TRBD2 (5 bases). CDR1 KGHDR and CDR2 SFDVKD come from the germline V gene. Trimming took 4 bases from V and 1 from J, leaving 9 bases between them. This CDR3 is built from 15 residues. The CDR3 here is CATSEGSGNTGELFF. DNA for the CDR3: TGTGCCACCAGTGAAGGGAGCGGGAACACCGGGGAGCTGTTTTTT.

The J gene is TRBJ2-3, the V gene TRBV7-6, with a tentative D call TRBD2 (7 bases). Per the germline V gene, CDR1 is SGHVS and CDR2 is FNYEAQ. Trimming shortened V by 5 bases and J by 4 bases, and 16 bases separated the two germline ends. The CDR3 sequence is 15 residues long. The CDR3 coding sequence is TGTGCCAGCAGCCCCGAGTGGGGGGGCGCAGATACGCAGTATTTT. Amino acid sequence: CASSPEWGGADTQYF.

The rearrangement uses TRBV3-1 (or the pseudogene TRBV3-2) and TRBJ2-7; the D gene is possibly TRBD1 (6 bases). The CDR3 has 16 residues. Germline V gives CDR1 LGHDT, CDR2 YNNKEL (reference sequence). Trimming left V 3 bases short and J 0 bases short, with 15 bases between. The CDR3 DNA is TGTGCCAGCAGCCATACAGGGTCCCACAGCTCCTACGAGCAGTACTTC. Amino acid sequence: CASSHTGSHSSYEQYF.

The rearrangement uses TRBV9 and TRBJ1-1; a possible D gene is TRBD1 (6 bases). CDR1 SGDLS and CDR2 YYNGEE come from the germline V gene. V was cut by 3 bases and J by 4 bases, with 7 bases left in between. CDR3 length: 12 residues. CDR3 nucleotide sequence: TGTGCCAGCAGCGGGGGGCGCACTGAAGCTTTCTTT. Its translation is CASSGGRTEAFF.